This TCR beta chain stems from a study of yellow fever vaccine responses in identical twins. Notes on the study in general: A vaccine T cell response that seemed partly convergent and partly personalized was reported in twins.

There are 16 residues in the CDR3. V was cut by 1 base and J by 1 base, with 11 bases left in between. Germline CDR1 and CDR2: SNHLY and FYNNEI. Via MiXCR, TCRdb re-called the RT-PCR reads, giving one row per CDR3 protein. This sample has 30,000 to 40,000 distinct CDR3 sequences, with 45% to 65% found just once. On this clonotype itself: Its antigen is undetermined.

This clonotype was sampled from a woman in her late teens or twenties who received the yellow fever vaccine. This specimen was T cells from blood (PBMCs), unsorted or a sorted subset (not recorded which), taken before or after yellow fever vaccination (not recorded which). This chain connects TRBV2 to TRBJ2-1; D gene unclear. CDR3 sequence: CASSEGLGWSYNEQFF. CDR3 nucleotide sequence: TGTGCCAGCAGTGAAGGGCTGGGTTGGTCCTACAATGAGCAGTTCTTC.